This TCR beta chain was recorded in a study of blood T cell repertoires in COVID-19. Looked up from germline, CDR1 is MDHEN and CDR2 is SYDVKM. The CDR3 totals 16 residues. V lost 6 bases and J lost 2; bases outside the gene matches: 9. Data came from immunoSEQ multiplex PCR; TCRdb stores just in-frame clones and leaves some out. The table has roughly 250,000 clones, approximately 90% seen once. The sequence was obtained from a woman aged 40 to 49 with acute COVID-19. This rearrangement joins TRBV28 to TRBJ1-2; 10 positions agree with TRBD1. The sample taken for sequencing was PBMCs or T cells enriched from blood (not recorded which). The DNA of the CDR3 is TGTGCCAGCAGCTGGACAGGGGGGGATCTGAACTATGGCTACACCTTC. Amino acids: CASSWTGGDLNYGYTF.